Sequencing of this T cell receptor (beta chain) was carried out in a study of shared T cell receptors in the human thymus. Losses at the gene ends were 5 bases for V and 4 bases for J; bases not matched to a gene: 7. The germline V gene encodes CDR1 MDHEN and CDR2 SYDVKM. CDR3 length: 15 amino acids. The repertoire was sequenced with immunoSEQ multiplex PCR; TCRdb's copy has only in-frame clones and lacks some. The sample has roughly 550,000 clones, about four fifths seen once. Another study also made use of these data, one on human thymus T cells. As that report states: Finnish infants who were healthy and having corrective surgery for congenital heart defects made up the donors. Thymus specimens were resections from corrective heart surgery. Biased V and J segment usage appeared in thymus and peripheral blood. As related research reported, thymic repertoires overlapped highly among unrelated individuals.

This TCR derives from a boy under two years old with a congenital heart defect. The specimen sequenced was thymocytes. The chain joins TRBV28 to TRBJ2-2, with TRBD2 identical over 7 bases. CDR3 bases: TGTGCCAGCAGTGGAGCTAGCGGTCTCACCGGGGAGCTGTTTTTT. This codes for CASSGASGLTGELFF. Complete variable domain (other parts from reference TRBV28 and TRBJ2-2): DVKVTQSSRYLVKRTGEKVFLECVQDMDHENMFWYRQDPGLGLRLIYFSYDVKMKEKGDIPEGYSVSREKKERFSLILESASTNQTSMYLCASSGASGLTGELFFGEGSRLTVL.